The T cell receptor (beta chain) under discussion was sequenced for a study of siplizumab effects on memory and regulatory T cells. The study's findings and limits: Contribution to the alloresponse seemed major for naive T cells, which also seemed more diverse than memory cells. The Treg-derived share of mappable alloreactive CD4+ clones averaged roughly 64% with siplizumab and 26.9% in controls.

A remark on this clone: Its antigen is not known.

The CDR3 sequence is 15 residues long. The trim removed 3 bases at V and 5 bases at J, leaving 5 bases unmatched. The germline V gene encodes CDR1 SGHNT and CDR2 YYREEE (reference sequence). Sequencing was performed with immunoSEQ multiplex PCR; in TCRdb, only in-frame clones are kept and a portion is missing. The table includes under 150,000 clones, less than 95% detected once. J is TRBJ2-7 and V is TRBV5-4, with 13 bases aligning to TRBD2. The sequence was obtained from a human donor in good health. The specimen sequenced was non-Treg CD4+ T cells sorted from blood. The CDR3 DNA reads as TGTGCCAGCAGCTGGACTAGCGGGAGAGAAAACGAGCAGTACTTC. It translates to CASSWTSGRENEQYF.